Listed here are 21 T cell receptor beta chains from one sample, sequenced in a study of blood T cell repertoires in COVID-19. Using immunoSEQ multiplex PCR, the repertoire was profiled, and TCRdb retains in-frame clones only, with some absent. The table shows around 250,000 clones, with approximately 80% occurring only once. Material: peripheral blood. The origin of the receptors is a man aged 30 to 39 who had recovered from COVID-19.

The genes are TRBV11-2 and TRBJ2-4; D perhaps matches TRBD1 (5 bases). Germline-derived CDR1 and CDR2 are SGHAT and FQNNGV. Trimming left V 5 bases short and J 6 bases short, with 17 bases between. This CDR3 contains 15 residues. The chain's CDR3 is CASSPNPDRGNIQYF. In nucleotides, the CDR3 is TGTGCCAGCAGCCCTAACCCGGATAGGGGAAACATTCAGTACTTC. Looking up the rest from reference TRBV11-2 and TRBJ2-4 gives the full variable domain: EAGVAQSPRYKIIEKRQSVAFWCNPISGHATLYWYQQILGQGPKLLIQFQNNGVVDDSQLPKDRFSAERLKGVDSTLKIQPAKLEDSAVYLCASSPNPDRGNIQYFGAGTRLSVL.

The chain uses TRBV3-1 (or the pseudogene TRBV3-2) and TRBJ2-7; tentatively, D is TRBD1 (6 bases). Per germline, CDR1 LGHDT and CDR2 YNNKEL (reference sequence). This CDR3 has 15 amino acids. V was shortened by 3 bases and J by 2 bases, with 14 bases between the two germline ends. The CDR3 here is CASSHDPTGTYEQYF. CDR3 nucleotides: TGTGCCAGCAGCCATGACCCGACAGGAACCTACGAGCAGTACTTC.

This clone has a handful of counts. This chain connects TRBV20-1 to TRBJ1-2; weak D call: TRBD1 (6 bases). The CDR3 has 16 residues. CDR1 and CDR2 from the germline V gene are DFQATT and SNEGSKA (reference sequence). Trimming stripped 3 bases from V and 8 bases from J, with 25 bases between. The CDR3 DNA reads as TGCAGTGCTAGTCCTCAGACAGGAACCCCTCCTTGGGGCTACACCTTC. Translated: CSASPQTGTPPWGYTF.

V gene TRBV5-8 combines with J gene TRBJ1-1; D ambiguous. The germline V and J ends were trimmed by 4 bases and 1 base, with 14 bases remaining between them. This CDR3 contains 15 residues. The germline V gene has CDR1 SGHTS and CDR2 YDEGEE. CDR3 in DNA: TGTGCCAGCAGCCCCCCCGGGAAGGGGAACACTGAAGCTTTCTTT. It encodes CASSPPGKGNTEAFF.

The chain recombines TRBV11-2 with TRBJ2-3; 15 bases fit TRBD2. Germline loops: CDR1 SGHAT, CDR2 FQNNGV. This CDR3 spans 19 amino acids. Unmatched junction bases numbered 17, after V lost 2 bases and J lost 11 bases. The CDR3 sequence: CASSLQPGLAGGSGGVQYF. In DNA form, the CDR3 reads TGTGCCAGCAGCTTACAGCCGGGACTAGCGGGGGGCTCGGGGGGTGTGCAGTATTTT.

CDR3 bases: TGTGCCAGCCGTTGGGGGGACTATGGCTACACCTTC. Protein: CASRWGDYGYTF. The gene calls are TRBV19 and TRBJ1-2; a possible D gene is TRBD1 (5 bases). The V and J ends lost 9 bases and 3 bases respectively, with 11 bases between them. Germline assignment: CDR1 LNHDA and CDR2 SQIVND (reference sequence). This CDR3 is 12 amino acids long.

The rearrangement uses TRBV5-1 and TRBJ1-4; D remains ambiguous. The V gene's germline CDR1 is SGHRS and CDR2 YFSETQ. Trimming pared 0 bases from V and 3 bases from J, leaving 6 bases between. The CDR3 is 14 residues long. Here the CDR3 DNA reads TGCGCCAGCAGCTTGGGAGTCTCTAATGAAAAACTGTTTTTT. This codes for CASSLGVSNEKLFF.

V is TRBV27 and J is TRBJ1-5; D possibly corresponds to TRBD1 (5 bases). From germline, CDR1 is MNHEY and CDR2 SMNVEV (reference sequence). The CDR3 covers 15 residues. V was pared by 5 bases and J by 6 bases, with 17 bases between. CDR3 coding DNA: TGTGCCAGCAGTGTCTCGGACCCCGGGGGTCAGCCCCAGCATTTT. It encodes CASSVSDPGGQPQHF.

The rearrangement uses TRBV7-2 and TRBJ1-2; D possibly corresponds to TRBD1 (6 bases). Germline CDR1 reads SGHTA; CDR2 reads FQGNSA. This CDR3 comprises 13 residues. Trimming cost V 1 base and J 8 bases, with 11 bases left between them. The CDR3 DNA reads as TGTGCCAGCAGCTTAGGGGACATCGACGGCTACACCTTC. Protein sequence: CASSLGDIDGYTF.

J is TRBJ1-6 and V is TRBV2; D ambiguous. The CDR3 has 15 amino acids. The ends were cut back, 10 bases at V and 6 bases at J, with 19 bases in the middle. Looked up from germline, CDR1 is SNHLY and CDR2 is FYNNEI. The CDR3 DNA follows: TGTGCCACCACTCTATTCACAGTGGGTAATTCACCCCTCCACTTT. Translating it yields CATTLFTVGNSPLHF.

The sample holds a few counts of this clone. This chain connects TRBV7-3 to TRBJ1-1; D ambiguous. V lost 3 bases to trimming and J lost 6 bases, with 14 bases between them. Germline V gene lookup returns CDR1 SGHTA and CDR2 FQGTGA. This CDR3 comprises 14 residues. CDR3 amino acids: CASSFGERAAEAFF. The CDR3 DNA follows: TGTGCCAGCAGCTTCGGCGAGAGGGCCGCTGAAGCTTTCTTT.

V usage is TRBV9 and J usage is TRBJ2-4; the D gene is possibly TRBD2 (6 bases). The germline V gene has CDR1 SGDLS and CDR2 YYNGEE. Trimming took 4 bases from V and 0 from J, leaving 23 bases between them. This CDR3 spans 19 amino acids. In nucleotides, the CDR3 is TGTGCCAGCAGCCCAAGTTATACTTCGGGGGAACTAGCCAAAAACATTCAGTACTTC. Its translation is CASSPSYTSGELAKNIQYF.

This clone showed up many times. The chain combines TRBV6-5 with TRBJ2-7; 9 positions match TRBD2. The CDR3 is made up of 14 amino acids. The germline V gene encodes CDR1 MNHEY and CDR2 SVGAGI. The V gene end was trimmed by 8 bases and the J gene end by 1 base; junction bases not matched to a gene: 6. The CDR3 loop reads CASAGTSTSYEQYV. The CDR3 DNA reads TGTGCCAGCGCAGGGACTAGCACATCCTACGAGCAGTACGTC.

The V call is TRBV18, the J call TRBJ2-5; weak D call: TRBD1 (6 bases). V lost 3 bases and J 4 bases, leaving 15 bases between the germline ends. CDR1 KGHSH and CDR2 LQKENI come from the germline V gene. The CDR3 is made up of 15 amino acids. CDR3 DNA: TGTGCCAGCTCACCCCCAGGACAGAGAGGAGAGACCCAGTACTTC. Protein sequence: CASSPPGQRGETQYF.

V gene TRBV2 combines with J gene TRBJ1-1, with TRBD1 matching over 7 bases. The CDR3 loop spans 14 amino acids. Germline V gives CDR1 SNHLY, CDR2 FYNNEI. Losses at the gene ends were 7 bases for V and 0 bases for J; bases not matched to a gene: 5. CDR3 sequence reads: CASIPGQMNTEAFF. CDR3 bases: TGTGCCAGCATCCCGGGACAGATGAACACTGAAGCTTTCTTT.

The chain joins TRBV5-1 to TRBJ2-3, with TRBD2 matching 10 bases. CDR3 length equals 16 residues. CDR1 is SGHRS and CDR2 is YFSETQ in the germline V gene. The V gene end was trimmed by 4 bases and the J gene end by 2 bases; junction bases not matched to a gene: 7. This CDR3 reads CASSLSSGGFTDTQYF. CDR3 DNA sequence: TGCGCCAGCAGCCTATCTAGCGGGGGTTTCACAGATACGCAGTATTTT.

The chain uses TRBV7-3 and TRBJ2-1, with 7 bases that match TRBD1. Trimming removed 0 bases from V and 3 bases from J; junction bases left unmatched: 2. The CDR3 is 15 residues long. The germline CDR1 and CDR2 sequences are SGHTA and FQGTGA. In DNA, the CDR3 is TGTGCCAGCAGCTTAACACAGGGGAACTACAATGAGCAGTTCTTC. Its translation is CASSLTQGNYNEQFF.

CDR3: CASSLVGGYNEQFF. CDR3 DNA: TGTGCCAGCAGCTTAGTCGGGGGCTACAATGAGCAGTTCTTC. V and J are TRBV7-9 and TRBJ2-1, with D perhaps TRBD2 (6 bases). The CDR3 loop spans 14 amino acids. V was cut by 1 base and J by 3 bases, with 7 bases left in between. Germline CDR1 is SEHNR and CDR2 is FQNEAQ (reference sequence).

J is TRBJ1-1 and V is TRBV29-1; 9 bases align to TRBD1. The CDR3 sequence is 12 residues long. Germline assignment: CDR1 SQVTM and CDR2 ANQGSEA. V was clipped by 7 bases and J by 10 bases; unmatched bases: 10. In DNA, the CDR3 is TGCAGCGCGAGACAGGGGGAAGTTGCAGCTTTCTTT. Translation: CSARQGEVAAFF.

The chain uses TRBV7-2 and TRBJ1-1, with a weak D call TRBD1 (5 bases). V lost 2 bases, J lost 1 base, and 11 bases lay in between. Germline CDR1 and CDR2: SGHTA and FQGNSA. This CDR3 has 15 amino acids. CDR3 in DNA: TGTGCCAGCAGCTTAAGTCCAGGGCGGAACACTGAAGCTTTCTTT. It yields the protein CASSLSPGRNTEAFF.

This clone was seen a few times. The chain is built from TRBV15 and TRBJ2-5, with D maybe TRBD1 (6 bases). V lost 5 bases and J 2 bases, leaving 18 bases between the germline ends. CDR3 length: 16 amino acids. CDR1 is LNHNV, CDR2 YYDKDF, per germline (reference sequence). The DNA of the CDR3 is TGTGCCACCAGCCCGGCCAGGGGACGGTCACAAGAGACCCAGTACTTC. It yields the protein CATSPARGRSQETQYF.